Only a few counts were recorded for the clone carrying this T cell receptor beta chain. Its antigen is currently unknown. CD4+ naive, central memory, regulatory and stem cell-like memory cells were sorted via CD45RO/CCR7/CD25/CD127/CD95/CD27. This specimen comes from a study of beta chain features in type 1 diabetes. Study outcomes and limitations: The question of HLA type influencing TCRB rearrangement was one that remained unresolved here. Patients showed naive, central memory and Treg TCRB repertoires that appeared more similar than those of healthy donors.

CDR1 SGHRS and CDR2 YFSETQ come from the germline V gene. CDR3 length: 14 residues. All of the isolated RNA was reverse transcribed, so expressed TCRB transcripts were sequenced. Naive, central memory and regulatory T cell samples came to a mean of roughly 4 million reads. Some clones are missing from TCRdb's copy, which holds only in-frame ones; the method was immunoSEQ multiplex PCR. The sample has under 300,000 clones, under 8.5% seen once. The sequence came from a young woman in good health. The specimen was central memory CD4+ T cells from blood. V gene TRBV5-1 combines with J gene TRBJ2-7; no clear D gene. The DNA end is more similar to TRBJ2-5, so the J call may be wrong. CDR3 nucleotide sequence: TGCGCCAGCAGGAGAGTGAACCCCCAAGAGACCCAGTACTTC. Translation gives CASRRVNPQETQYF.